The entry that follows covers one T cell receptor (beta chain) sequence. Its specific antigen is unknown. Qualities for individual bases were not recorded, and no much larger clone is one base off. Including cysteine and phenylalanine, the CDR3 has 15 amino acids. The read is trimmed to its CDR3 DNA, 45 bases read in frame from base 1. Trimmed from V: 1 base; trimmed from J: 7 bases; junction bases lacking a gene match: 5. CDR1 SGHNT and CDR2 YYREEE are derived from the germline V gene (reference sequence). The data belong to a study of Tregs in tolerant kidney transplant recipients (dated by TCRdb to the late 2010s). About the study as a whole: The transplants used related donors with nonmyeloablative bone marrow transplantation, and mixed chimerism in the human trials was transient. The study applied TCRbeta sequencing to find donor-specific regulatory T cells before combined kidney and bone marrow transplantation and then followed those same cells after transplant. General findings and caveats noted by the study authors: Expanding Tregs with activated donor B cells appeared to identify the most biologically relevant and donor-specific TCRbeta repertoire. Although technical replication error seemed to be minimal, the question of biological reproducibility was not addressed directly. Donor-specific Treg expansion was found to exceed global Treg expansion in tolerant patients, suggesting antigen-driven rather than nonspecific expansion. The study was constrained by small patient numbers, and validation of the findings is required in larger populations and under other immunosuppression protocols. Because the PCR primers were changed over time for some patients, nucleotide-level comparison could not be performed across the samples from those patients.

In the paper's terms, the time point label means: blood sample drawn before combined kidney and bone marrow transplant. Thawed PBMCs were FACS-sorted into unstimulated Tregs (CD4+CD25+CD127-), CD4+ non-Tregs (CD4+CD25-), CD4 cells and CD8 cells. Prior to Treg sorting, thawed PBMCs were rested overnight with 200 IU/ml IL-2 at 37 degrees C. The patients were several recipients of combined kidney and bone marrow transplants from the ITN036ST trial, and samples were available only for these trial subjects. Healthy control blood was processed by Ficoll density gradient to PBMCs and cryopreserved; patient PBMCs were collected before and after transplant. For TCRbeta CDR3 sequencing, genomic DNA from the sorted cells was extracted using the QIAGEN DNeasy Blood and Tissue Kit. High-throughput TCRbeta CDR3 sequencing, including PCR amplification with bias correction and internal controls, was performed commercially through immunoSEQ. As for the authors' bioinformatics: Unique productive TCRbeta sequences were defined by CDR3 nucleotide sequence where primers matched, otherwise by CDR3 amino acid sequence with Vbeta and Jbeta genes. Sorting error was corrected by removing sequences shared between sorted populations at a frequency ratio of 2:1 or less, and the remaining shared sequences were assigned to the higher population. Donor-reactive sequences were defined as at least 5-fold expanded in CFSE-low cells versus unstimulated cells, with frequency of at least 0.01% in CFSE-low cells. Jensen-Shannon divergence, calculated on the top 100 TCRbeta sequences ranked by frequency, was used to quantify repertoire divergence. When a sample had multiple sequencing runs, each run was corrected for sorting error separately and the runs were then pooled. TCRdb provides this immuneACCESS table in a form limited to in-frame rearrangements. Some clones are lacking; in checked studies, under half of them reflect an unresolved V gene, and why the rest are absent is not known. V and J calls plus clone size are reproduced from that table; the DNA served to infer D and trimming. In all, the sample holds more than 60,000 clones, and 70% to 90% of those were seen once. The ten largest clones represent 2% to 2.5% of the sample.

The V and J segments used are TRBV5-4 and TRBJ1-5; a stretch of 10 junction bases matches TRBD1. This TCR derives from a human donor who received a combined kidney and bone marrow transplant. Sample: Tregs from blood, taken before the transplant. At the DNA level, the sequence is TGTGCCAGCAGCTTGATGGGGACAGGGGACCAGCCCCAGCATTTT. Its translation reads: CASSLMGTGDQPQHF.